These T cell receptor beta chains were read from a single sample in a study of human thymus T cells. Assay used: immunoSEQ multiplex PCR; TCRdb lists only in-frame clones, some missing. The repertoire holds roughly 120,000 clones, with more than 90% as singletons. Sequencing was done on a sample of thymus tissue. Receptor source: a boy in the first two years of life with a congenital heart defect but otherwise immunologically healthy. Both conserved end residues are part of each CDR3. A D gene is named only where the DNA matches it firmly. A clone size is listed for some rows: how often the clone was seen (once, few, many), or a class if it is expanded.

clone_size	v_call	d_call	j_call	cdr3_nt	cdr3_aa
-	TRBV6-1	-	TRBJ1-2	TGTGCCAGCAGTGGCCACGGGGGGGTTACCCTCTATGGCTACACCTTC	CASSGHGGVTLYGYTF
-	TRBV7-2	-	TRBJ2-3	TGTGCCAGCAGCTTTGGACTTTTTAGCACAGATACGCAGTATTTT	CASSFGLFSTDTQYF
once	TRBV10-3	-	TRBJ1-1	TGTGCCATCAGTGAGACCCCGCAGGGGATAAACACTGAAGCTTTCTTT	CAISETPQGINTEAFF
-	TRBV5-1	-	TRBJ2-7	TGCGCCAGCAGCTTGGGACAGGGAGGCGACGAGCAGTACTTC	CASSLGQGGDEQYF
-	TRBV5-4	-	TRBJ1-5	TGTGCCAGCAGCATCAACAGGTCCGCTCAGCCCCAGCATTTT	CASSINRSAQPQHF
-	TRBV11-2	-	TRBJ2-7	TGTGCCAGCAGCTTTTCTCCTCACGAGCAGTACTTC	CASSFSPHEQYF
-	TRBV6-1	-	TRBJ1-2	TGTGCCAGCAGTGAAGAGAAGGGCAGGTATTGCGGCTACACCTTC	CASSEEKGRYCGYTF
-	TRBV6-5	TRBD1	TRBJ1-5	TGTGCCAGCAGTACCGGGACAGGTTCCAATCAGCCCCAGCATTTT	CASSTGTGSNQPQHF
few	TRBV6-5	TRBD1	TRBJ1-2	TGTGCCAGCAGGAGACAGGGGGATGGCTACACCTTC	CASRRQGDGYTF
-	TRBV18	TRBD1	TRBJ2-2	TGTGCCAGCTCACCATCCGGACAGGGTAGCGGGGAGCTGTTTTTT	CASSPSGQGSGELFF
-	TRBV29-1	-	TRBJ2-4	TGCAGCGTTGCCAGGGCCAAAAACATTCAGTACTTC	CSVARAKNIQYF
-	TRBV5-6	-	TRBJ1-3	TGTGCCAGCAGCTTGATCCAGGGAAACACCATATATTTT	CASSLIQGNTIYF